In its sample, the clone carrying this TCR beta chain was seen many times. This entry is derived from a study of T-cell reconstitution after alpha-beta-depleted transplantation in children. Construction of the TCRbeta library involved unique molecular identifiers. TCRdb re-called the PCR reads with MiXCR, one entry per CDR3 protein. The data hold about 600,000 distinct CDR3 sequences, with 10% observed a single time. This CDR3 spans 15 amino acids. Trimming took off 10 bases at V and 3 bases at J, with 21 bases between the two ends. The genes are TRBV12-3 or TRBV12-4 and TRBJ1-1, with TRBD1 as a possible D gene (6 bases). Sequenced here: PBMCs from the stem cell graft donor, sampled from the stem cell graft. This clonotype was obtained from a human donor who donated a stem cell graft to a child with acute myeloid leukemia. CDR3: CAITTRTEPYTEAFF. CDR3 in DNA: TGTGCCATCACGACCAGGACAGAGCCTTACACTGAAGCTTTCTTT.